This record looks at one T cell receptor (beta chain) sequence and its context. This sample stems from a study of blood T cell repertoires in COVID-19. Original methodology: Using reference gene primer amplification, nucleated cell counts were estimated. Measured with immunoSEQ multiplex PCR; TCRdb has only the in-frame clones, and not every one. V and J calls and clone size are copied from that table; D and trimming were computed from the DNA. The sample includes 240,000 or so clones, approximately 80% seen only once; the top ten take roughly 7.4%. The sequenced sample consisted of peripheral blood. The source is an elderly woman with COVID-19, enrolled during active disease.

This CDR3 is CASSLSRWEGHGYTF. The CDR3 DNA follows: TGTGCCAGCAGCTTAAGCCGTTGGGAGGGACATGGCTACACCTTC. The rearrangement uses TRBV7-2 and TRBJ1-2, with a possible D match to TRBD1 (5 bases). The CDR3 is 15 residues long. CDR1 and CDR2 (germline): SGHTA, FQGNSA. V lost 2 bases, J lost 6 bases, and 16 bases lay in between.